The clone carrying this T cell receptor (beta chain) appeared a few times. Trimming cost V 7 bases and J 1 base, with 10 bases left between them. The CDR3 has 13 amino acids. Germline loops: CDR1 LNHDA, CDR2 SQIVND (reference sequence). This record comes from a study of blood T cell repertoires in COVID-19. Whole-study context: Both acute and convalescent COVID-19 samples were obtained from the United States, Italy and Spain. Nucleic acid was either cDNA or gDNA, and it came from T cells, B-cell-depleted T cells, or PBMCs.

In the study's own analysis: Counts of nucleated cells, estimated from reference gene primer amplification, were obtained. Profiling relied on immunoSEQ multiplex PCR, and the TCRdb table lists in-frame clones only, not all of them. V, J and clone size derive from that table, while D and trimming were established from the DNA sequence. The table has 100,000 or so clones, under 75% seen once. The genes are TRBV19 and TRBJ1-1; maybe TRBD1 (5 bases). Sequencing used peripheral blood. This receptor was taken from a man aged 80 or over with acute or convalescent COVID-19. The CDR3 loop is CASNPGPNTEAFF. Written as DNA, the CDR3 is TGTGCCAGTAACCCAGGGCCGAACACTGAAGCTTTCTTT.